A selection of T cell receptor beta chains follows, all from one sample in a study of cytomegalovirus exposure and HLA in healthy donors. The assay was immunoSEQ multiplex PCR, and TCRdb's table has in-frame clones only and misses some. The data show around 120,000 clones, 70% seen once. Sequenced input: PBMCs. These receptors were obtained from a man aged 35-49 years in good health and CMV-seropositive. Both conserved end residues are part of each CDR3. A D gene is named only where the DNA matches it firmly. A row's size may be missing; if present it is once, few, many or a size class.

D gene: TRBD2; clone size: .; V gene: TRBV7-2; J gene: TRBJ2-1; CDR3 protein: CASSAQRGEQFF; CDR3 DNA: TGTGCCAGCAGCGCTCAGCGGGGTGAGCAGTTCTTC
D gene: .; clone size: .; V gene: TRBV29-1; J gene: TRBJ2-3; CDR3 protein: CSVVEAGWGAGTDTQYF; CDR3 DNA: TGCAGCGTTGTAGAAGCGGGTTGGGGTGCGGGCACAGATACGCAGTATTTT
D gene: .; clone size: .; V gene: TRBV25-1; J gene: TRBJ1-5; CDR3 protein: CASSEYVWQGGQPQHF; CDR3 DNA: TGTGCCAGCAGTGAATATGTCTGGCAGGGTGGTCAGCCCCAGCATTTT
D gene: TRBD2; clone size: .; V gene: TRBV4-3; J gene: TRBJ2-7; CDR3 protein: CASSQEASGIRPQYF; CDR3 DNA: TGCGCCAGCAGCCAAGAGGCTAGCGGGATTAGACCGCAGTACTTC
D gene: .; clone size: .; V gene: TRBV28; J gene: TRBJ1-1; CDR3 protein: CASGRAGGTEAFF; CDR3 DNA: TGTGCCAGCGGGAGGGCGGGAGGCACTGAAGCTTTCTTT
D gene: .; clone size: .; V gene: TRBV10-3; J gene: TRBJ2-2; CDR3 protein: CAISGRDRELFF; CDR3 DNA: TGTGCCATCAGTGGACGGGACAGGGAGCTGTTTTTT
D gene: .; clone size: .; V gene: TRBV20-1; J gene: TRBJ1-2; CDR3 protein: CSATGDYGYTF; CDR3 DNA: TGCAGTGCTACAGGGGATTATGGCTACACCTTC
D gene: .; clone size: .; V gene: TRBV18; J gene: TRBJ1-1; CDR3 protein: CASSPLGGNTEAFF; CDR3 DNA: TGTGCCAGCTCACCATTAGGCGGGAACACTGAAGCTTTCTTT
D gene: .; clone size: .; V gene: TRBV29-1; J gene: TRBJ2-1; CDR3 protein: CSVDPGGPGNEQFF; CDR3 DNA: TGCAGCGTTGATCCTGGAGGGCCCGGCAATGAGCAGTTCTTC
D gene: TRBD1; clone size: .; V gene: TRBV15; J gene: TRBJ2-7; CDR3 protein: CATSGDRWTYEQYF; CDR3 DNA: TGTGCCACCAGCGGGGACAGGTGGACCTACGAGCAGTACTTC
D gene: .; clone size: .; V gene: TRBV15; J gene: TRBJ1-2; CDR3 protein: CATSRDLPGPGYTF; CDR3 DNA: TGTGCCACCAGCAGAGATCTTCCAGGGCCCGGCTACACCTTC
D gene: .; clone size: .; V gene: TRBV7-9; J gene: TRBJ1-2; CDR3 protein: CASSLDWQGGYTF; CDR3 DNA: TGTGCCAGCAGCTTAGATTGGCAGGGAGGCTACACCTTC
D gene: .; clone size: .; V gene: TRBV6-5; J gene: TRBJ2-3; CDR3 protein: CASSYAQGGAQYF; CDR3 DNA: TGTGCCAGCAGTTACGCCCAGGGTGGTGCGCAGTATTTT
D gene: .; clone size: .; V gene: TRBV7-9; J gene: TRBJ1-1; CDR3 protein: CASSTRERTEAFF; CDR3 DNA: TGTGCCAGCAGCACCAGGGAACGAACTGAAGCTTTCTTT
D gene: TRBD1; clone size: .; V gene: TRBV15; J gene: TRBJ1-4; CDR3 protein: CATSGNRGPNEKLFF; CDR3 DNA: TGTGCCACCAGCGGCAACAGGGGGCCTAATGAAAAACTGTTTTTT
D gene: TRBD2; clone size: once; V gene: TRBV27; J gene: TRBJ2-3; CDR3 protein: CASSLPSNLYGGSPNTDTQYF; CDR3 DNA: TGTGCCAGCAGTTTACCCTCCAATTTGTATGGCGGGAGTCCAAACACAGATACGCAGTATTTT
D gene: .; clone size: .; V gene: TRBV28; J gene: TRBJ2-5; CDR3 protein: CASASGTGEVIETQYF; CDR3 DNA: TGTGCCAGCGCCTCCGGGACGGGGGAAGTTATAGAGACCCAGTACTTC
D gene: .; clone size: few; V gene: TRBV5-1; J gene: TRBJ2-7; CDR3 protein: CASSFQSTDTEGGEQYF; CDR3 DNA: TGCGCCAGCAGCTTCCAATCCACGGACACCGAAGGCGGCGAGCAGTACTTC
D gene: .; clone size: .; V gene: TRBV4-2; J gene: TRBJ2-7; CDR3 protein: CASSDPDTVQQYF; CDR3 DNA: TGTGCCAGCAGCGACCCAGACACCGTCCAGCAGTACTTC
D gene: TRBD2; clone size: .; V gene: TRBV5-1; J gene: TRBJ2-7; CDR3 protein: CASSLVLAGSYEQYF; CDR3 DNA: TGCGCCAGCAGCTTGGTGCTAGCGGGGTCCTACGAGCAGTACTTC
D gene: .; clone size: .; V gene: TRBV19; J gene: TRBJ2-1; CDR3 protein: CASGGSSYNEQFF; CDR3 DNA: TGTGCCAGTGGGGGGAGCTCCTACAATGAGCAGTTCTTC
D gene: TRBD1; clone size: .; V gene: TRBV4-1; J gene: TRBJ1-4; CDR3 protein: CASSQAHRAGGNEKLFF; CDR3 DNA: TGCGCCAGCAGCCAAGCCCACAGGGCAGGGGGTAATGAAAAACTGTTTTTT
D gene: TRBD2; clone size: few; V gene: TRBV6-6; J gene: TRBJ2-6; CDR3 protein: CASSLNAGAGANVLTF; CDR3 DNA: TGTGCCAGCAGTTTAAACGCGGGAGCTGGGGCCAACGTCCTGACTTTC
D gene: TRBD2; clone size: .; V gene: TRBV6-6; J gene: TRBJ2-1; CDR3 protein: CASSYSRREGRIEQFF; CDR3 DNA: TGTGCCAGCAGTTACTCGAGGCGGGAGGGCAGGATTGAGCAGTTCTTC
D gene: TRBD1; clone size: .; V gene: TRBV9; J gene: TRBJ2-3; CDR3 protein: CASSGQGTQYF; CDR3 DNA: TGTGCCAGCAGCGGACAGGGCACGCAGTATTTT
D gene: .; clone size: .; V gene: TRBV11-2; J gene: TRBJ1-5; CDR3 protein: CASSLTGALGQPQHF; CDR3 DNA: TGTGCCAGCAGCCTTACAGGTGCCTTGGGGCAGCCCCAGCATTTT
D gene: .; clone size: .; V gene: TRBV5-4; J gene: TRBJ2-2; CDR3 protein: CASSLDSSTGELFF; CDR3 DNA: TGTGCCAGCAGCTTAGACAGCTCTACCGGGGAGCTGTTTTTT
D gene: TRBD2; clone size: few; V gene: TRBV4-1; J gene: TRBJ2-1; CDR3 protein: CASSPGPLTSGRNEQFF; CDR3 DNA: TGCGCCAGCAGCCCTGGACCGTTGACTAGCGGGAGGAATGAGCAGTTCTTC
D gene: TRBD1; clone size: .; V gene: TRBV10-2; J gene: TRBJ2-7; CDR3 protein: CASSDRDRELGEQYF; CDR3 DNA: TGCGCCAGCAGTGACCGGGACAGGGAATTAGGAGAGCAGTACTTC
D gene: .; clone size: .; V gene: TRBV7-9; J gene: TRBJ2-7; CDR3 protein: CASSLAQGHNEQYF; CDR3 DNA: TGTGCCAGCAGCTTAGCACAGGGCCACAACGAGCAGTACTTC
D gene: .; clone size: .; V gene: TRBV6-5; J gene: TRBJ1-2; CDR3 protein: CASSVGGLYGYTF; CDR3 DNA: TGTGCCAGCAGTGTCGGGGGGCTCTATGGCTACACCTTC